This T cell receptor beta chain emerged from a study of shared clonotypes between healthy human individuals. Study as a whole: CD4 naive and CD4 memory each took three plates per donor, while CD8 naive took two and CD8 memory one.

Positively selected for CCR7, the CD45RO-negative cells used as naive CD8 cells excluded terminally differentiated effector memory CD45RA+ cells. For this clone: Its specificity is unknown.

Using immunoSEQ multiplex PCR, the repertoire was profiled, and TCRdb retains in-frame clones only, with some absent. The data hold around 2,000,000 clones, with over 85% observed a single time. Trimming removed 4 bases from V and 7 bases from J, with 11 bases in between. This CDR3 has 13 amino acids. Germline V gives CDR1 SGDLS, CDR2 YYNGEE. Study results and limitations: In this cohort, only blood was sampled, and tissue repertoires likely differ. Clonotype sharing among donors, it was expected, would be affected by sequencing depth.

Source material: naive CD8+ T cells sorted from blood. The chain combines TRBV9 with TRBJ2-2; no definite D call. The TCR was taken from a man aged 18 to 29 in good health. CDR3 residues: CASSPSGGGELFF. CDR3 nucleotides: TGTGCCAGCAGCCCCTCTGGTGGCGGGGAGCTGTTTTTT.